This T cell receptor beta chain was found in a study of blood T cell repertoires in COVID-19. The CDR3 spans 14 residues. Germline assignment: CDR1 SGHRS and CDR2 YFSETQ. V shed 4 bases and J shed 3 bases, with 13 bases lying between them. Participants' own reports of clinical history determined their cohort assignment. In the study's own analysis: Estimated nucleated cell counts came from reference gene primer amplification. Measured with immunoSEQ multiplex PCR; TCRdb has only the in-frame clones, and not every one. V, J and clone size derive from that table, while D and trimming were established from the DNA sequence. The sample yields roughly 200,000 clones, about nine tenths seen once.

The sequenced sample was PBMCs or T cells enriched from blood (not recorded which). The sequence was collected from a woman in her 30s who had recovered from COVID-19. This chain links TRBV5-1 with TRBJ1-2; D ambiguous. CDR3 sequence: CASSPHGGDYGYTF. In DNA form, the CDR3 reads TGCGCCAGCAGCCCCCACGGCGGTGACTATGGCTACACCTTC.